This T cell receptor (beta chain) was sequenced for a study of cytomegalovirus exposure and HLA in healthy donors. Overall study results and limits: Later analysis suggested links between common viral pathogens and several top significant clusters. Roughly even sequencing depth across donors was the assumption behind the presence/absence analyses.

Comments on this clone: Its antigen is as yet unknown.

This PCR relied on a set of 60 Vbeta primers and 13 Jbeta primers. Data came from immunoSEQ multiplex PCR; TCRdb stores just in-frame clones and leaves some out. The data contain around 100,000 clones, 65% to 80% of them singletons. This CDR3 is 15 amino acids long. Looked up from germline, CDR1 is SGDLS and CDR2 is YYNGEE. V gave up 3 bases and J gave up 5 bases; unmatched junction bases: 10. Sequenced sample: PBMCs. The TCR sequence derives from a female donor in good health and CMV-seropositive. V and J are TRBV9 and TRBJ2-5, with 7 bases fitting TRBD2. CDR3 bases: TGTGCCAGCAGCGCCGGAGCGGGAAACTGGGAGACCCAGTACTTC. Translating gives CASSAGAGNWETQYF.